Below, one T cell receptor (beta chain) is given with its context. Its antigen has not been determined. No qualities accompany the bases; no much larger clone lies one base away. Fluorescence-activated cell sorting was used to isolate naive CD4 T cells, defined as CD45RO-negative and CD62L-positive, from PBMCs. Each donor gave roughly 50 ml of fresh peripheral blood, from which PBMCs were isolated by Ficoll density centrifugation. Cells were sorted on a FACSAria III instrument, and every sample had a purity above 85%. Here V drops 9 bases and J drops 2 bases, and the junction holds 15 bases not matched to any gene. In the germline V gene (reference sequence), CDR1 corresponds to LNHDA and CDR2 to SQIVND. Counted from cysteine to phenylalanine, this CDR3 has 18 amino acids. Kept here is only the CDR3 DNA, which spans 54 bases and is read in frame from base 1. This sample is drawn from a study of human versus mouse CDR3 diversity and MHC coevolution (dated by TCRdb to 2017 to 2019). For the study in its entirety: The immunoSEQ assay was reported to detect one in 200,000 T cells and to minimize multiplex PCR amplification bias. Three healthy volunteer blood donors made up the human cohort, with one aged 30 to 39, one aged 40 to 50 and one aged 60 to 70 at collection. Human naive CD4 T cell repertoires were used as a reference for TCR selection on multiple MHC II alleles and were compared with human-TCR-locus transgenic mice carrying single MHC II. Across mouse and human samples, each sample had between about 0.6 x 10^7 and 1.7 x 10^7 valid reads. Points the paper makes about the study in general: Two of the three human donors showed the lowest clonal inequality scores among all compared groups. Repertoire diversity was not considered directly comparable between humans and mice because human T cells were selected on a handful of MHC II alleles. iCHAO1 estimates gave humans the largest TCR beta repertoire, 1.5 million to 2 million clonotypes, attributed likely to selection by multiple MHC II molecules. On average, humans had more CDR3 deletions and insertions than mice, indicating greater exonuclease and TdT activity.

Genomic DNA was extracted from the sorted cells using the QIAGEN blood and tissue kit and was quantified on a NanoDrop 1000. Using multiplex PCR of genomic DNA, the immunoSEQ platform deep sequenced and quantified the TCR alpha and beta chains. The original pipeline was this. TCR sequences were annotated using IMGT gene and region definitions. Out-of-frame rearrangements were used as a proxy for the preselection repertoire and compared with in-frame clonotypes. Repertoire size was estimated with the iCHAO1 estimator supplied with the immunoSEQ platform. A Gini index based on the Lorenz curve was applied to in-frame amino acid clonotypes to measure clonal inequality. The intersect function of the R package tcR was used to count shared clonotypes, and the Jaccard index was used to score similarity. The R prcomp function was used without normalization to run principal component analysis of V, J and V-J usage frequencies. In TCRdb, the immuneACCESS table is reduced to in-frame sequences with V and J assigned. These tables do not hold every clone; where another copy was compared, an unresolved V gene accounts for under half, and the others remain unexplained. Clone size and the V and J calls come from that table; the DNA yielded D and trimming. A total of 50,000 to 70,000 clones appear in this sample, approximately 94% of them only once. About 19% of the sample goes to the ten largest clones.

The V and J genes are TRBV19 and TRBJ2-1; 11 nucleotides in the junction match TRBD2. Material for sequencing was naive CD4+ T cells from blood. The cell subset or site label, read with the paper, signifies: CD45RO-negative CD62L-positive naive CD4 T cells. This clonotype was sampled from a person aged 55 to 75 in good health. The DNA reads TGTGCCAGCGCCGATAGCGGGAGGGCCCGTCCGCCCTACAATGAGCAGTTCTTC. Translated, this is CASADSGRARPPYNEQFF. Outside the CDR3, residues come from the reference TRBV19 and TRBJ2-1 proteins, so the full variable domain is: DGGITQSPKYLFRKEGQNVTLSCEQNLNHDAMYWYRQDPGQGLRLIYYSQIVNDFQKGDIAEGYSVSREKKESFPLTVTSAQKNPTAFYLCASADSGRARPPYNEQFFGPGTRLTVL.